The 24 T cell receptor beta chains listed next were all sequenced from one sample in a study of regulatory T cells in long-lasting Graves disease. Time point given: newly diagnosed GD, antithyroid drugs for less than 3 months. The TCR library was prepared using RNA isolated from PBMCs. The authors built TCR beta libraries using iRepertoire HTBI primers and Arm-PCR of CDR3 regions. Each CDR3 protein gets one entry after TCRdb re-called the multiplex PCR reads with MiXCR. The data show 500,000 or so distinct CDR3 sequences, around 15% seen once. The same specimen was also included in a second study, on T cells in Graves' hyperthyroidism and ophthalmopathy.

Source: peripheral blood mononuclear cells (PBMCs), taken at new diagnosis, from a patient treated with antithyroid drugs. These receptors all stem from a man aged 35 to 55 with Graves disease.

At least ten counts were recorded for this clonotype. The chain links TRBV20-1 to TRBJ2-3, with D unresolved. This CDR3 comprises 13 residues. V was trimmed by 6 bases and J by 3 bases, leaving 13 bases between them. CDR1 DFQATT and CDR2 SNEGSKA come from the germline V gene (reference sequence). The chain's CDR3 is CSALRGRTDTQYF. In nucleotides, the CDR3 is TGCAGTGCACTTCGAGGACGGACAGATACGCAGTATTTT.

This clonotype was seen more than once but under ten times. A much bigger clone sits one base away, suggesting this may be a read error. The chain links TRBV12-3 or TRBV12-4 to TRBJ2-7; possibly TRBD1 for D (5 bases). The CDR3 extends over 13 amino acids. Trimming shortened V by 4 bases and J by 5 bases, and 12 bases separated the two germline ends. CDR3 in amino acids: CASSWARAHEQYF. CDR3 nucleotide sequence: TGTGCCAGCAGTTGGGCCAGGGCCCACGAGCAGTACTTC.

This clonotype showed up many times. The J gene is TRBJ2-3, the V gene TRBV7-3; 7 nucleotides line up with TRBD1. This CDR3 has 15 residues. Germline V gene data show CDR1 as SGHTA and CDR2 as FQGTGA. Unmatched junction bases numbered 4, after V lost 2 bases and J lost 2 bases. Here the CDR3 reads CASSLDRDNTDTQYF. The CDR3 nucleotides are TGTGCCAGCAGCTTAGACAGGGACAACACAGATACGCAGTATTTT.

This clonotype was seen at least ten times. The rearrangement joins TRBV5-1 to TRBJ1-1; 8 bases fit TRBD1. Trimming cost V 7 bases and J 2 bases; bases outside gene matches: 7. From germline, CDR1 is SGHRS and CDR2 YFSETQ. The CDR3 consists of 14 residues. The CDR3, as DNA: TGCGCCAGCCACCTGACAGGGGCCAACACTGAAGCTTTCTTT. This encodes CASHLTGANTEAFF.

V usage is TRBV28 and J usage is TRBJ2-1; 14 positions agree with TRBD2. V lost 6 bases, J lost 4 bases, and 14 bases stayed unmatched. The CDR3 runs to 19 residues. The V gene's germline CDR1 is MDHEN and CDR2 SYDVKM. CDR3 bases: TGTGCCAGCAGGGCGGGGACTAGCGGGGGAACACCGGAGTACAATGAGCAGTTCTTC. Translating it yields CASRAGTSGGTPEYNEQFF.

The rearrangement uses TRBV6-5 and TRBJ1-2; tentatively, D is TRBD1 (5 bases). Per the germline V gene, CDR1 is MNHEY and CDR2 is SVGAGI. This CDR3 has 16 amino acids. V shed 0 bases and J shed 1 base, with 12 bases lying between them. The DNA for the CDR3 is TGTGCCAGCAGTTACTCGGGACGCCGACTTAACTATGGCTACACCTTC. Translated: CASSYSGRRLNYGYTF.

This clonotype came up many times. The rearrangement joins TRBV3-1 to TRBJ1-1, with D hard to call. The germline gives CDR1 LGHDT, CDR2 YNNKEL (reference sequence). This CDR3 contains 14 residues. The V end was cut by 0 bases, the J end by 3 bases, with 8 bases between. The CDR3 coding sequence is TGTGCCAGCAGCCAAGATCGGAGTTACACTGAAGCTTTCTTT. Translating gives CASSQDRSYTEAFF.

This clonotype was found many times. V usage is TRBV19 and J usage is TRBJ2-5, with 9 bases aligning to TRBD1. J lost 5 bases, V lost 6 bases, and 4 bases had no gene match. The CDR3 has 13 residues. CDR1 is LNHDA and CDR2 is SQIVND in the germline V gene (reference sequence). The CDR3 loop reads CASSVDRGETQYF. In nucleotides, the CDR3 is TGTGCCAGTAGCGTCGACAGGGGGGAGACCCAGTACTTC. Full variable domain (missing parts from reference TRBV19 and TRBJ2-5): DGGITQSPKYLFRKEGQNVTLSCEQNLNHDAMYWYRQDPGQGLRLIYYSQIVNDFQKGDIAEGYSVSREKKESFPLTVTSAQKNPTAFYLCASSVDRGETQYFGPGTRLLVL.

This clonotype was picked up a small number of times. This chain joins TRBV3-1 and TRBJ2-1; 8 nucleotides align to TRBD2. This CDR3 spans 20 amino acids. Trimming took 0 bases from V and 7 from J; bases not matched to a gene: 20. The germline V gene has CDR1 LGHDT and CDR2 YNNKEL (reference sequence). As DNA, the CDR3 is TGTGCCAGCAGCCAAGATTTGCAGGGGTTGAAAGCGGAGCGGGGGAATGAGCAGTTCTTC. Amino acid sequence: CASSQDLQGLKAERGNEQFF.

The J gene is TRBJ2-2, the V gene TRBV2, with 12 bases fitting TRBD2. CDR1 and CDR2 from the germline V gene are SNHLY and FYNNEI. J lost 4 bases, V lost 8 bases, and 14 bases had no gene match. The CDR3 covers 18 residues. The CDR3 DNA is TGTGCCAGCGGAGCACACCAACTAGCGGGAGGCCCCACCGGGGAGCTGTTTTTT. This gives the protein CASGAHQLAGGPTGELFF.

The chain has TRBV28 and TRBJ1-5; D is uncertain. The CDR3 loop spans 13 amino acids. The germline CDR1 and CDR2 sequences are MDHEN and SYDVKM. V lost 7 bases to trimming and J lost 5 bases, with 12 bases between them. In DNA, the CDR3 is TGTGCCAGCATGATAGTGGGGTATCAGCCCCAGCATTTT. Its protein is CASMIVGYQPQHF.

This clonotype was observed many times. The chain couples TRBV7-9 to TRBJ2-2; possible D gene TRBD1, 5 bases. The V gene lost 4 bases and the J gene lost 0 bases, with 15 bases spanning the gap. Germline V gives CDR1 SEHNR, CDR2 FQNEAQ (reference sequence). The CDR3 length is 17 residues. CDR3 bases: TGTGCCAGCAGCTCAGAGGCGTTCAGGGCGAACACCGGGGAGCTGTTTTTT. Its protein product is CASSSEAFRANTGELFF. Full variable domain (outside the CDR3, taken from reference TRBV7-9 and TRBJ2-2): DTGVSQNPRHKITKRGQNVTFRCDPISEHNRLYWYRQTLGQGPEFLTYFQNEAQLEKSRLLSDRFSAERPKGSFSTLEIQRTEQGDSAMYLCASSSEAFRANTGELFFGEGSRLTVL.

The sample holds many counts of this clonotype. The chain combines TRBV5-1 with TRBJ2-1; TRBD2 aligns across 8 bases. The CDR3 has 15 residues. Trimming removed 0 bases from V and 7 bases from J; junction bases left unmatched: 6. The germline V gene has CDR1 SGHRS and CDR2 YFSETQ. The CDR3 loop reads CASSLVAGLWNEQFF. CDR3 coding DNA: TGCGCCAGCAGCTTGGTAGCGGGATTGTGGAATGAGCAGTTCTTC.

This clonotype was detected many times. The V call is TRBV18, the J call TRBJ2-2; D is unclear. Trimming left V 1 base short and J 1 base short, with 4 bases between. The CDR3 sequence is 14 residues long. Germline CDR1 KGHSH, CDR2 LQKENI. This CDR3 is CASSPQLNTGELFF. The CDR3, as DNA: TGTGCCAGCTCACCACAACTGAACACCGGGGAGCTGTTTTTT.

The chain couples TRBV7-9 to TRBJ2-2; a weak D match, TRBD2 (5 bases). Germline loops: CDR1 SEHNR, CDR2 FQNEAQ (reference sequence). The germline V and J ends were trimmed by 1 base and 8 bases, with 11 bases remaining between them. The length of the CDR3 is 14 residues. In DNA, the CDR3 is TGTGCCAGCAGCTTAGGCCAGCGCGGGGGGGAGCTGTTTTTT. This sequence encodes CASSLGQRGGELFF. Looking up the rest from reference TRBV7-9 and TRBJ2-2 gives the full variable domain: DTGVSQNPRHKITKRGQNVTFRCDPISEHNRLYWYRQTLGQGPEFLTYFQNEAQLEKSRLLSDRFSAERPKGSFSTLEIQRTEQGDSAMYLCASSLGQRGGELFFGEGSRLTVL.

This clonotype was counted ten times or more. The gene calls are TRBV20-1 and TRBJ2-2; D remains ambiguous. Trimming stripped 8 bases from V and 0 bases from J, with 7 bases between. Looked up from germline, CDR1 is DFQATT and CDR2 is SNEGSKA (reference sequence). CDR3 size: 12 residues. CDR3 amino acids: CSTKSNTGELFF. Here the CDR3 DNA reads TGCAGTACAAAATCGAACACCGGGGAGCTGTTTTTT.

This clonotype was seen repeatedly, ten times or more. The chain employs TRBV27 and TRBJ1-1; TRBD1 might be the D (6 bases). Trimming pared 6 bases from V and 9 bases from J, leaving 26 bases between. The germline V gene has CDR1 MNHEY and CDR2 SMNVEV (reference sequence). The CDR3 is made up of 16 amino acids. CDR3 in amino acids: CASSLYWTDTSLKAFF. CDR3 DNA sequence: TGTGCCAGCAGCCTATATTGGACAGATACATCCCTAAAAGCTTTCTTT.

This clonotype was observed at least ten times. The chain is built from TRBV7-9 and TRBJ2-7; 9 bases are a match to TRBD2. The V segment lost 1 base and the J segment 4 bases; nucleotides outside the gene matches: 11. Per the germline V gene, CDR1 is SEHNR and CDR2 is FQNEAQ (reference sequence). CDR3 length: 17 residues. Here the CDR3 reads CASSLVGSGSSPYEQYF. Here the CDR3 DNA reads TGTGCCAGCAGCTTAGTGGGTAGCGGGAGCTCCCCTTACGAGCAGTACTTC. Supplemented by reference TRBV7-9 and TRBJ2-7, the full variable domain reads DTGVSQNPRHKITKRGQNVTFRCDPISEHNRLYWYRQTLGQGPEFLTYFQNEAQLEKSRLLSDRFSAERPKGSFSTLEIQRTEQGDSAMYLCASSLVGSGSSPYEQYFGPGTRLTVT.

The chain employs TRBV27 and TRBJ2-5; the match to TRBD2 covers 8 bases. The V gene's germline CDR1 is MNHEY and CDR2 SMNVEV (reference sequence). Trimming removed 3 bases from V and 5 bases from J; junction bases left unmatched: 8. The CDR3 length is 15 residues. The CDR3 is CASSLAGTRTETQYF. The DNA of the CDR3 is TGTGCCAGCAGTTTGGCCGGGACTAGGACGGAGACCCAGTACTTC.

This clonotype occurred many times. This sequence joins TRBV6-2 or TRBV6-3 and TRBJ2-3; tentative D call: TRBD2 (5 bases). CDR1 is MNHEY and CDR2 is SVGEGT in the germline V gene. CDR3 length: 17 amino acids. Trimming left V 0 bases short and J 2 bases short, with 15 bases between. In nucleotides, the CDR3 is TGTGCCAGCAGTTACTCGAGGGTTTCCGCCCACACAGATACGCAGTATTTT. As protein: CASSYSRVSAHTDTQYF.

As regards this clonotype: Given a much more abundant clone one base away, this may be a read error. The chain recombines TRBV11-3 with TRBJ2-5, with TRBD2 matching over 8 bases. Germline lookup yields CDR1 SGHNT and CDR2 YENEEA. This CDR3 region has 14 residues. The CDR3 bases are TGTGTCAGCAGCTCAGGGACTAGTATGGAGACCCAGTACTTC. This translates into CVSSSGTSMETQYF.

The chain links TRBV20-1 to TRBJ2-1; D remains unclear. Looked up from germline, CDR1 is DFQATT and CDR2 is SNEGSKA (reference sequence). This CDR3 contains 15 residues. The ends were cut back, 6 bases at V and 2 bases at J, with 17 bases in the middle. The CDR3 nucleotides are TGCAGTGCATACCTCCCCCAGAACCCCTACAATGAGCAGTTCTTC. Protein product: CSAYLPQNPYNEQFF.

This clonotype was seen repeatedly, ten times or more. The rearrangement links TRBV2 to TRBJ1-2; D gene unclear. Germline CDR1 SNHLY, CDR2 FYNNEI. The germline V and J ends were trimmed by 2 bases and 8 bases, with 15 bases remaining between them. This CDR3 has 14 residues. The CDR3 region is CASSETGGSIGYTF. CDR3 DNA: TGTGCCAGCAGTGAAACGGGCGGAAGTATCGGCTACACCTTC.

The J gene is TRBJ2-7, the V gene TRBV11-2; perhaps TRBD1 as D (7 bases). Between the trimmed V and J ends, which lost 5 bases and 4 bases, there was a span of 15 bases. The germline CDR1 and CDR2 sequences are SGHAT and FQNNGV. The CDR3 extends over 14 amino acids. This chain's CDR3 is CASSRTTGTYEQYF. The DNA of the CDR3 is TGTGCCAGCAGCCGGACGACAGGGACTTACGAGCAGTACTTC.